Below are 13 T cell receptor beta chains sequenced from a single sample in a study of cytomegalovirus exposure and HLA in healthy donors. Use of 60 Vbeta and 13 Jbeta primers characterized the PCR. Method: immunoSEQ multiplex PCR; TCRdb's copy keeps in-frame clones and lacks some. The sample lists 80,000 to 100,000 clones; approximately 85% were seen once. Sequenced sample: PBMCs. Receptors originate from a man in his forties in good health and CMV-seropositive.

This clone was seen just once. V and J are TRBV28 and TRBJ2-7, with a possible D match to TRBD1 (6 bases). Germline CDR1 reads MDHEN; CDR2 reads SYDVKM. This CDR3 has 15 residues. V was clipped by 5 bases and J by 1 base, with 15 bases between them. CDR3 sequence: CASSPQVGGSYEQYF. The CDR3 DNA is TGTGCCAGCAGTCCACAGGTAGGGGGATCCTACGAGCAGTACTTC.

This clone was observed a single time. This chain connects TRBV27 to TRBJ2-3; TRBD2 matches at 12 bases. The V segment lost 6 bases and the J segment 4 bases; nucleotides outside the gene matches: 8. CDR1 is MNHEY and CDR2 is SMNVEV in the germline V gene (reference sequence). The CDR3 totals 16 residues. The CDR3 loop reads CASSPRLAGVPDTQYF. The DNA of the CDR3 is TGTGCCAGCAGCCCCCGACTAGCGGGAGTACCAGATACGCAGTATTTT.

V and J are TRBV28 and TRBJ1-1; tentative D call: TRBD1 (6 bases). The CDR3 runs to 13 residues. V was trimmed by 10 bases and J by 0 bases, leaving 12 bases between them. The germline gives CDR1 MDHEN, CDR2 SYDVKM. CDR3 residues: CATWTVMNTEAFF. The CDR3 DNA is TGTGCCACGTGGACAGTGATGAACACTGAAGCTTTCTTT.

The rearrangement links TRBV18 to TRBJ2-3, with 9 bases matching TRBD2. The CDR3 consists of 14 residues. Germline loops: CDR1 KGHSH, CDR2 LQKENI. Trimming at V came to 8 bases and at J to 2 bases, leaving 5 bases not matched to a gene. CDR3 in amino acids: CASGLAGDTDTQYF. The DNA for the CDR3 is TGTGCCAGCGGGTTAGCGGGAGACACAGATACGCAGTATTTT.

This clone is a singleton in its sample. Sequence at one end of the junction differs from germline and may be a read error. The same CDR3 can be traced to other DNA sequences in this sample. The rearrangement links TRBV9 to TRBJ2-7; D might be TRBD2 (6 bases). Per germline, CDR1 SGDLS and CDR2 YYNGEE. This CDR3 has 15 residues. The CDR3 spells CASSPTGTSSNEQYF. The CDR3 nucleotides read TGTGCCAGCAGTCCAACCGGAACTAGCTCCAACGAGCAGTACTTC.

Here the CDR3 DNA reads TGTGCCAGCAGTTCCGCCAGGGGCCCCTGGGGGCAGTACTTC. Translated: CASSSARGPWGQYF. V is TRBV28 and J is TRBJ2-7; the D gene is possibly TRBD1 (6 bases). The CDR3 totals 14 residues. Germline V gene sequence: CDR1 MDHEN, CDR2 SYDVKM. V was shortened by 4 bases and J by 9 bases, with 19 bases between the two germline ends.

In its sample, this clone was seen a few times. CDR3 DNA sequence: TGTGCCAGCATGGATCACCCAAGTGCGGACAATGAAGGGAACACTGAAGCTTTCTTT. It specifies CASMDHPSADNEGNTEAFF. V is TRBV7-7 and J is TRBJ1-1; D possibly corresponds to TRBD1 (5 bases). Germline V gene data show CDR1 as SSHAT and CDR2 as FNYEAQ (reference sequence). Trimming took 7 bases from V and 1 from J, leaving 28 bases between them. This CDR3 spans 19 amino acids. Variable domain in full (rest from reference TRBV7-7 and TRBJ1-1): GAGVSQSPRYKVTKRGQDVTLRCDPISSHATLYWYQQALGQGPEFLTYFNYEAQPDKSGLPSDRFSAERPEGSISTLTIQRTEQRDSAMYRCASMDHPSADNEGNTEAFFGQGTRLTVV.

This chain connects TRBV14 to TRBJ1-6, with D tentatively TRBD1 (6 bases). Germline V lookup: CDR1 SGHDN, CDR2 FVKESK. V was trimmed by 3 bases and J by 13 bases, leaving 13 bases between them. This CDR3 has 13 residues. The CDR3 DNA reads TGTGCCAGCAGCCATGGGGGGGCTGGCCCCCTCCACTTT. It yields the protein CASSHGGAGPLHF.

The chain combines TRBV6-4 with TRBJ1-4; TRBD1 matches at 8 bases. J gave up 0 bases and V 5 bases, and 2 bases lay outside the gene matches. This CDR3 is 15 amino acids long. In germline, CDR1 is MRHNA, CDR2 SNTAGT. Written as DNA, the CDR3 is TGTGCCAGCAGTATGACAGGGGCAACTAATGAAAAACTGTTTTTT. It translates to CASSMTGATNEKLFF.

The chain carries TRBV7-3 and TRBJ1-2; TRBD1 might be the D (5 bases). In germline, CDR1 is SGHTA, CDR2 FQGTGA. This CDR3 has 16 amino acids. V gave up 5 bases and J gave up 4 bases, with 20 bases separating them. CDR3 DNA sequence: TGTGCCAGCAGCGTAGGCCCTTGGGGGGTCGGCTATGGCTACACCTTC. Its protein is CASSVGPWGVGYGYTF.

This clone has just a few counts. The chain uses TRBV5-1 and TRBJ2-7, with a possible D match to TRBD1 (5 bases). The germline V gene encodes CDR1 SGHRS and CDR2 YFSETQ. Trimming left V 9 bases short and J 2 bases short, with 12 bases between. The CDR3 length is 12 residues. Here the CDR3 DNA reads TGCGCCAACAACTCGACAGCCTACGAGCAGTACTTC. The encoded protein is CANNSTAYEQYF.

This clone was seen only once. The J gene is TRBJ2-1, the V gene TRBV7-6, with 11 positions matching TRBD1. The CDR3 is 15 residues long. Germline lookup yields CDR1 SGHVS and CDR2 FNYEAQ. V shed 4 bases, J shed 8 bases, and the junction held 7 bases outside the gene matches. Here the CDR3 reads CASSSRDRGVYEQFF. The CDR3 DNA is TGTGCCAGCAGCTCCCGGGACAGGGGGGTCTATGAGCAGTTCTTC.

In this sample, this clone turned up a few times. This sequence joins TRBV19 and TRBJ1-2; unclear D gene. Germline lookup yields CDR1 LNHDA and CDR2 SQIVND (reference sequence). The V and J ends lost 3 bases and 2 bases respectively, with 10 bases between them. The CDR3 loop spans 14 amino acids. CDR3 DNA: TGTGCCAGTAGTATGTTGCAGGCAAACTATGGCTACACCTTC. Its translation: CASSMLQANYGYTF. The full variable domain, in which reference TRBV19 and TRBJ1-2 provide the parts outside the CDR3, is DGGITQSPKYLFRKEGQNVTLSCEQNLNHDAMYWYRQDPGQGLRLIYYSQIVNDFQKGDIAEGYSVSREKKESFPLTVTSAQKNPTAFYLCASSMLQANYGYTFGSGTRLTVV.